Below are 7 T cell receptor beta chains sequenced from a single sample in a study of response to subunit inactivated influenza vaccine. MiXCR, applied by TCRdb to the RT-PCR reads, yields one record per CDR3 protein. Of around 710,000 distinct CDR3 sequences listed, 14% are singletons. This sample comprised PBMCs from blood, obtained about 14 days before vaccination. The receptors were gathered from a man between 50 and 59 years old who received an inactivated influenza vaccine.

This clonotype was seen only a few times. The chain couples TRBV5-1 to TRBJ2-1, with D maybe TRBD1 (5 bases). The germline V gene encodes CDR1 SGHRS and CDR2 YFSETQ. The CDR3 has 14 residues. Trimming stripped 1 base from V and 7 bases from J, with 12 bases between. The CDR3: CASSLLGAVNEQFF. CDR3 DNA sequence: TGCGCCAGCAGCTTGTTAGGGGCGGTTAATGAGCAGTTCTTC.

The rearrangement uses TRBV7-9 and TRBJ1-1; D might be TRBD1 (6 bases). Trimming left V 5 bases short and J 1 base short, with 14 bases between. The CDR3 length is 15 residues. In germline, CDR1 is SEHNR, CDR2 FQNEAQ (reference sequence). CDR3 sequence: CASSIGGGGNTEAFF. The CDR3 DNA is TGTGCCAGCAGCATAGGAGGGGGAGGGAACACTGAAGCTTTCTTT.

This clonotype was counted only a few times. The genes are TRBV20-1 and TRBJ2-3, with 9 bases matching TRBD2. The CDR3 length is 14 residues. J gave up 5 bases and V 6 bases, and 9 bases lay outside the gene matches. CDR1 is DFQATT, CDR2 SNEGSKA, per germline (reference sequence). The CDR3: CSATSGLAKDTQYF. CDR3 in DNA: TGCAGTGCCACGTCTGGACTAGCGAAAGATACGCAGTATTTT.

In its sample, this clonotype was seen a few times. The CDR3 sequence is CASSETGQGNIYNSPLHF. In DNA, the CDR3 is TGCGCCAGCAGCGAAACAGGACAGGGAAACATCTATAATTCACCCCTCCACTTT. This chain joins TRBV5-1 and TRBJ1-6; 8 nucleotides match TRBD1. Germline CDR1 is SGHRS and CDR2 is YFSETQ. The CDR3 contains 18 residues. V dropped 4 bases and J dropped 3; count of bases not matched to a gene: 12. Full variable domain (remainder filled in from reference TRBV5-1 and TRBJ1-6): KAGVTQTPRYLIKTRGQQVTLSCSPISGHRSVSWYQQTPGQGLQFLFEYFSETQRNKGNFPGRFSGRQFSNSRSEMNVSTLELGDSALYLCASSETGQGNIYNSPLHFGNGTRLTVT.

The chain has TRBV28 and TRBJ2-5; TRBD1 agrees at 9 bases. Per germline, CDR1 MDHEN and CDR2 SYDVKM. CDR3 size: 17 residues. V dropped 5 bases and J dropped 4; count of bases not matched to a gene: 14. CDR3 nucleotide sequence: TGTGCCAGCAGTCCTCGACAGGGGGTAAGGGTCGGAGAGACCCAGTACTTC. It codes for CASSPRQGVRVGETQYF.

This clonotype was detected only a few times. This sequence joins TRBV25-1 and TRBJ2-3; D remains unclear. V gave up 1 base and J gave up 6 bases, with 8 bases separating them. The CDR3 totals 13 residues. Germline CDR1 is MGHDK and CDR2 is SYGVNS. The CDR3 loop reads CASSESHGDTQYF. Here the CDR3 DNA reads TGTGCCAGCAGTGAATCCCATGGGGATACGCAGTATTTT.

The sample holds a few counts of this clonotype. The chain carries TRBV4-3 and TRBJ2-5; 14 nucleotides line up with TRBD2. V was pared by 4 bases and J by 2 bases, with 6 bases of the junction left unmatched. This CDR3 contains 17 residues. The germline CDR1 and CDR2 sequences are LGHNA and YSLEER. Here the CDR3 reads CASSRGTSGSGQETQYF. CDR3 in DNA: TGCGCCAGCAGCCGAGGGACTAGCGGGAGTGGTCAAGAGACCCAGTACTTC.